This T cell receptor (beta chain) was sequenced during a study of T cell changes during pregnancy in multiple sclerosis. The CDR3 contains 13 residues. The V gene's germline CDR1 is SEHNR and CDR2 FQNEAQ (reference sequence). V lost 0 bases and J lost 3, with 6 bases in between. Profiled with immunoSEQ multiplex PCR; TCRdb holds only in-frame clones, not every one. The data hold 30,000 to 40,000 clones, with approximately 94% observed a single time. Sequenced here: CD4+ T cells from peripheral blood mononuclear cells, sampled in the second trimester of pregnancy. The chain recombines TRBV7-9 with TRBJ2-7; TRBD2 might be the D (6 bases). This clonotype was sampled from a female donor with multiple sclerosis, enrolled in a pregnancy study. The CDR3 loop is CASSLAGSYEQYF. CDR3 DNA sequence: TGTGCCAGCAGCTTAGCCGGGAGCTACGAGCAGTACTTC.